These 24 T cell receptor beta chains came from one sample sequenced in a study of T cells after yellow fever vaccination. TCRdb redid the calling of the 5' RACE reads with MiXCR, one entry per CDR3 protein. The sample has 110,000 to 150,000 distinct CDR3 sequences; 6.6% are singletons. Sequenced material: CD4+ T cells sorted from PBMCs, taken 10 days after the yellow fever booster vaccination. Source of these receptors: a man aged 25 to 40 who received the YFV17D yellow fever vaccine.

Many counts were recorded for this clonotype. V usage is TRBV6-2 or TRBV6-3 and J usage is TRBJ1-1; the match to TRBD1 covers 8 bases. V trimming: 4 bases; J trimming: 1 base; junction bases outside the gene matches: 11. Germline-derived CDR1 and CDR2 are MNHEY and SVGEGT. CDR3 length: 17 amino acids. This CDR3 reads CASSFRSTGGKNTEAFF. CDR3 DNA: TGTGCCAGCAGTTTCAGATCTACAGGGGGGAAGAACACTGAAGCTTTCTTT.

This clonotype was observed at least ten times. The V call is TRBV5-6, the J call TRBJ1-4, with 8 bases fitting TRBD1. The V segment lost 4 bases and the J segment 5 bases; nucleotides outside the gene matches: 10. Germline CDR1 and CDR2: SGHDT and YYEEEE. The CDR3 contains 16 residues. CDR3 bases: TGTGCCAGCAGCCTGGGCCCGGGACAGGCGAATGAAAAACTGTTTTTT. It yields the protein CASSLGPGQANEKLFF.

This clonotype has at least ten counts. The chain uses TRBV28 and TRBJ2-1; D uncertain. Germline V gene lookup returns CDR1 MDHEN and CDR2 SYDVKM. The CDR3 length is 14 residues. Trimming cost V 2 bases and J 5 bases, with 10 bases left between them. The CDR3 region has the DNA TGTGCCAGCAGTTTACAACGCCCTAACAATGAGCAGTTCTTC. It encodes CASSLQRPNNEQFF. The full variable domain, with the rest looked up from reference TRBV28 and TRBJ2-1, is DVKVTQSSRYLVKRTGEKVFLECVQDMDHENMFWYRQDPGLGLRLIYFSYDVKMKEKGDIPEGYSVSREKKERFSLILESASTNQTSMYLCASSLQRPNNEQFFGPGTRLTVL.

Ten or more counts support this clonotype. The chain is built from TRBV5-1 and TRBJ2-3; tentatively, D is TRBD2 (6 bases). The CDR3 extends over 16 amino acids. Germline lookup yields CDR1 SGHRS and CDR2 YFSETQ. V was shortened by 0 bases and J by 4 bases, with 15 bases between the two germline ends. CDR3 coding DNA: TGCGCCAGCAGCTTGGGGACTACCAGGAGTCCAGATACGCAGTATTTT. Protein sequence: CASSLGTTRSPDTQYF.

This clonotype was observed at least ten times. J is TRBJ1-1 and V is TRBV29-1; unclear D gene. The CDR3 runs to 14 residues. The germline gives CDR1 SQVTM, CDR2 ANQGSEA. V lost 7 bases to trimming and J lost 8 bases, with 23 bases between them. CDR3 residues: CSARSVGGSLEAFF. CDR3 sequence (DNA): TGCAGCGCACGATCAGTTGGCGGATCACTGGAAGCTTTCTTT. The full variable domain, rest sourced from reference TRBV29-1 and TRBJ1-1, is SAVISQKPSRDICQRGTSLTIQCQVDSQVTMMFWYRQQPGQSLTLIATANQGSEATYESGFVIDKFPISRPNLTFSTLTVSNMSPEDSSIYLCSARSVGGSLEAFFGQGTRLTVV.

The table lists this clonotype with many counts. The DNA for the CDR3 is TGCGCCAGCAGCCACAGAACTGGGGAGGGTACGCAGTATTTT. This gives the protein CASSHRTGEGTQYF. The rearrangement uses TRBV4-3 and TRBJ2-3, with TRBD2 identical over 7 bases. The CDR3 runs 14 residues. Germline values: CDR1 LGHNA, CDR2 YSLEER. Trimming at V came to 3 bases and at J to 8 bases, leaving 8 bases not matched to a gene.

Ten or more counts support this clonotype. This chain joins TRBV5-1 and TRBJ2-1; TRBD2 is a possible D gene (5 bases). The ends were cut back, 4 bases at V and 4 bases at J, with 15 bases in the middle. Germline V lookup: CDR1 SGHRS, CDR2 YFSETQ. This CDR3 spans 15 amino acids. The CDR3 DNA follows: TGCGCCAGCAGCCCCTTGGGGAGTTCGTACAATGAGCAGTTCTTC. Its translation is CASSPLGSSYNEQFF.

Concerning this clonotype itself: One base away lies a much larger clone, so this may be a sequencing read error. The gene calls are TRBV7-8 and TRBJ2-7; D call uncertain. The CDR3 runs 15 residues. Germline CDR1 reads SGHVS; CDR2 reads FQNEAQ. The germline V and J ends were trimmed by 1 base and 2 bases, with 12 bases remaining between them. Here the CDR3 DNA reads TGTGCCAGCAGCTTAGTCCCCCATGGGGCCTACGAGCAGTACTTC. Protein product: CASSLVPHGAYEQYF.

This clonotype was seen at least ten times. The chain carries TRBV11-2 and TRBJ2-5; D possibly corresponds to TRBD2 (6 bases). The CDR3 sequence is 14 residues long. Germline CDR1 and CDR2: SGHAT and FQNNGV. Trimming took 6 bases from V and 7 from J, leaving 18 bases between them. CDR3: CASSPLRDGLTQYF. CDR3 coding DNA: TGTGCCAGCAGTCCCTTGCGGGACGGGTTGACCCAGTACTTC.

The table lists this clonotype with many counts. The V and J genes are TRBV20-1 and TRBJ2-5; 14 bases are a match to TRBD2. The length of the CDR3 is 18 residues. Germline V gives CDR1 DFQATT, CDR2 SNEGSKA (reference sequence). V was clipped by 0 bases and J by 6 bases; unmatched bases: 12. CDR3 DNA: TGCAGTGCTAGAGAAGAGGGACTAGCGGGAGTGGCGGTAAAGACCCAGTACTTC. It encodes CSAREEGLAGVAVKTQYF.

This clonotype was observed a single time. This may stem from a read error, because a much larger clone lies one nucleotide away. The chain joins TRBV2 to TRBJ2-3; D not resolved. The CDR3 sequence is 14 residues long. CDR1 and CDR2 (germline): SNHLY, FYNNEI. V shed 1 base and J shed 5 bases, with 10 bases lying between them. This CDR3 is CASSEGQPLDTQYF. The CDR3 DNA sequence: TGTGCCAGCAGTGAAGGCCAACCCCTAGATACGCAGTATTTT.

This clonotype was counted at least ten times. This chain links TRBV6-2 or TRBV6-3 with TRBJ2-7; D remains ambiguous. The CDR3 contains 13 residues. The germline CDR1 and CDR2 sequences are MNHEY and SVGEGT. Trimming removed 7 bases from V and 1 base from J, with 11 bases in between. CDR3 DNA sequence: TGTGCCAGCACTCGGCGCAGTTCCTACGAGCAGTACTTC. Translating it yields CASTRRSSYEQYF.

The chain has TRBV5-1 and TRBJ2-3; D is tentatively TRBD1 or TRBD2 (5 bases each). V lost 0 bases and J lost 1, with 9 bases in between. The CDR3 totals 15 residues. Germline V CDR1 and CDR2: SGHRS, YFSETQ. In DNA, the CDR3 is TGCGCCAGCAGCTTGGACAGGCGGGGCACAGATACGCAGTATTTT. Its translation is CASSLDRRGTDTQYF. Full variable domain (missing parts from reference TRBV5-1 and TRBJ2-3): KAGVTQTPRYLIKTRGQQVTLSCSPISGHRSVSWYQQTPGQGLQFLFEYFSETQRNKGNFPGRFSGRQFSNSRSEMNVSTLELGDSALYLCASSLDRRGTDTQYFGPGTRLTVL.

At least ten counts were recorded for this clonotype. The chain is built from TRBV27 and TRBJ2-5, with TRBD2 as a possible D gene (6 bases). V dropped 5 bases and J dropped 7 bases, with 20 bases sitting between them. This CDR3 comprises 15 residues. Germline CDR1 and CDR2: MNHEY and SMNVEV (reference sequence). As DNA, the CDR3 is TGTGCCAGCAGTAACCCCAGGAGGGGTGATGGGACCCAGTACTTC. Its translation is CASSNPRRGDGTQYF.

As regards this clonotype: A clone one base away is much larger, so this may be a read error. This rearrangement joins TRBV20-1 to TRBJ2-1; TRBD2 matches at 8 bases. The CDR3 has 11 residues. The germline gives CDR1 DFQATT, CDR2 SNEGSKA (reference sequence). The CDR3 coding sequence is TGCAGGTCGGGGGGGGCGCATGAGCAGTTCTTC. Translated, it gives CRSGGAHEQFF.

The chain couples TRBV28 to TRBJ1-2; TRBD1 is a possible D gene (5 bases). Trimming took off 6 bases at V and 5 bases at J, with 19 bases between the two ends. The germline V gene has CDR1 MDHEN and CDR2 SYDVKM. This CDR3 contains 15 residues. The CDR3 sequence is CASSHYRKREYGYTF. The CDR3 DNA follows: TGTGCCAGCAGCCATTACAGGAAAAGGGAGTATGGCTACACCTTC.

This clonotype was picked up many times. This sequence joins TRBV28 and TRBJ2-3, with D perhaps matching TRBD2 (6 bases). CDR1 is MDHEN, CDR2 SYDVKM, per germline. CDR3 length equals 15 residues. V was pared by 7 bases and J by 6 bases, with 20 bases between. CDR3 in amino acids: CASTMGGVMVDTQYF. In DNA form, the CDR3 reads TGTGCCAGCACCATGGGAGGAGTCATGGTGGATACGCAGTATTTT.

This clonotype showed up just a few times. The rearrangement uses TRBV5-5 and TRBJ2-3, with TRBD1 matching over 7 bases. The V and J ends lost 3 bases and 1 base, in that order; junction bases with no gene match: 11. Per the germline V gene, CDR1 is SGHKS and CDR2 is YYEKEE (reference sequence). The CDR3 spans 17 residues. CDR3 amino acids: CASSSRTGGQGTDTQYF. The CDR3 nucleotides are TGTGCCAGCAGCTCAAGGACAGGCGGGCAGGGCACAGATACGCAGTATTTT.

This rearrangement joins TRBV18 to TRBJ1-6, with TRBD1 matching over 8 bases. The CDR3 runs to 15 residues. Germline V gene sequence: CDR1 KGHSH, CDR2 LQKENI. With V trimmed by 0 bases and J by 7 bases, 2 bases remained unmatched. CDR3 bases: TGTGCCAGCTCACCACCGGGACAGGTGAATTCACCCCTCCACTTT. Its translation is CASSPPGQVNSPLHF.

This clonotype was seen repeatedly, ten times or more. Here the CDR3 reads CASRRVSGADYEQYF. As DNA, the CDR3 is TGTGCCAGCAGACGAGTATCGGGAGCAGACTACGAGCAGTACTTC. The V and J genes are TRBV6-1 and TRBJ2-7, with D maybe TRBD2 (6 bases). The germline CDR1 and CDR2 sequences are MNHNS and SASEGT. The V end was cut by 6 bases, the J end by 3 bases, with 18 bases between. The CDR3 loop spans 15 amino acids.

There are many counts of this clonotype. The V and J genes are TRBV6-5 and TRBJ2-1; TRBD1 or TRBD2 may be the D gene (5 bases each). The CDR3 has 12 amino acids. The V and J ends lost 4 bases and 8 bases respectively, with 9 bases between them. Germline values: CDR1 MNHEY, CDR2 SVGAGI. CDR3 coding DNA: TGTGCCAGCAGTTCCCAGGGAGATGAGCAGTTCTTC. It encodes CASSSQGDEQFF.

This clonotype was seen repeatedly, ten times or more. The chain is built from TRBV7-8 and TRBJ2-2, with D perhaps TRBD1 (6 bases). The CDR3 contains 17 residues. Trimming cost V 4 bases and J 3 bases, with 18 bases left between them. CDR1 and CDR2 (germline): SGHVS, FQNEAQ. CDR3 amino acids: CASSSTRLGTHTGELFF. The CDR3 DNA is TGTGCCAGCAGCTCTACCCGTTTAGGGACACACACCGGGGAGCTGTTTTTT.

This clonotype was observed at least ten times. The rearrangement joins TRBV11-2 to TRBJ2-3; tentative D call: TRBD2 (6 bases). Germline V lookup: CDR1 SGHAT, CDR2 FQNNGV. This CDR3 contains 12 residues. With 4 bases removed from V and 6 bases from J, the gap between germline ends came to 8 bases. CDR3 protein: CASSSGRDTQYF. The CDR3 bases are TGTGCCAGCAGCTCAGGGAGGGATACGCAGTATTTT.

This clonotype was observed a handful of times. V gene TRBV19 combines with J gene TRBJ1-5, with D tentatively TRBD1 (5 bases). V lost 5 bases and J 6 bases, leaving 14 bases between the germline ends. This CDR3 is 14 amino acids long. The V gene's germline CDR1 is LNHDA and CDR2 SQIVND (reference sequence). The CDR3 sequence: CASSSSGLFQPQHF. In DNA form, the CDR3 reads TGTGCCAGTAGTTCTTCGGGACTGTTTCAGCCCCAGCATTTT.